The sequence of this TCR beta chain was determined in a study of spatial heterogeneity in lung cancer. On the study more broadly: Available follow-up PBMC samples were sequenced, at a median of around two years post-resection.

Noted time point: blood at routine non-recurrence follow-up after resection. Frozen PBMC, nontumor lung or tumor provided whole RNA, which was sequenced unsorted. Using its own MiXCR run on the 5' RACE reads, TCRdb lists one record per CDR3 protein. The repertoire has around 25,000 distinct CDR3 sequences, 8.5% to 10% of them found once; the top ten carry approximately 21%. The sequence derives from a male donor with early-stage non-small cell lung cancer. The specimen comprised PBMCs, sampled at follow-up.

The CDR3 sequence is CASSQGGGTWAFF. Here the CDR3 DNA reads TGCGCCAGCAGCCAAGGGGGGGGAACTTGGGCTTTCTTT. The chain links TRBV4-1 to TRBJ1-1; TRBD1 might be the D (5 bases). Between the trimmed V and J ends, which lost 1 base and 11 bases, there was a span of 14 bases. The CDR3 extends over 13 amino acids. Germline CDR1 and CDR2: MGHRA and YSYEKL.